Listed below are T cell receptor beta chains from one sample, sequenced in a study of T cells in Graves' hyperthyroidism and ophthalmopathy. TCRdb analysed the multiplex PCR reads with MiXCR anew, one entry per CDR3 protein. The sample consists of a few hundred thousand distinct CDR3 sequences, about 45% of them appearing once. Sequenced material: peripheral blood or thyroid tissue (not recorded which). The receptors were sampled from a woman aged 18-29 years with Graves' hyperthyroidism. CDR3s include the opening cysteine and the closing phenylalanine or tryptophan. Each record gives: CDR3 length, D gene, V gene, J gene, clone size, CDR3 protein, CDR3 DNA. The D gene is left open where the match is weak. Size is stated for part of the rows, as once, few or many counts, or as a class when the clone is expanded.

17	TRBD2	TRBV5-4	TRBJ2-7	NA	CASSMGLAGGPRHEQYF	TGTGCCAGCAGCATGGGACTAGCGGGAGGGCCGCGCCACGAGCAGTACTTC
15	TRBD1	TRBV29-1	TRBJ1-1	many	CSVEDWGQMNTEAFF	TGCAGCGTTGAGGATTGGGGACAGATGAACACTGAAGCTTTCTTT
14	NA	TRBV19	TRBJ1-2	NA	CASSISRSESGYTF	TGTGCCAGTAGTATCAGCAGGTCGGAGAGTGGCTACACCTTC
13	NA	TRBV5-4	TRBJ1-4	NA	CASSSRDTEKLFF	TGTGCCAGCAGCAGCCGGGACACTGAAAAACTGTTTTTT
14	NA	TRBV2	TRBJ1-6	many	CASSDLQGESPLHF	TGTGCCAGCAGTGATTTGCAGGGCGAGTCACCCCTCCACTTT
13	TRBD1	TRBV7-9	TRBJ1-2	many	CASSLVTGGGYTF	TGTGCCAGCAGCTTAGTGACAGGGGGCGGCTACACCTTC
13	TRBD1	TRBV15	TRBJ2-7	NA	CATSTGQEGEQYF	TGTGCCACCAGCACGGGACAGGAGGGCGAGCAGTACTTC
14	NA	TRBV19	TRBJ1-1	few	CASSIAYMNTEAFF	TGTGCCAGTAGTATCGCCTATATGAACACTGAAGCTTTCTTT
16	TRBD1	TRBV7-9	TRBJ2-2	NA	CASSYRDRALGGELFF	TGTGCCAGCAGCTACCGGGACAGGGCCTTAGGTGGGGAGCTGTTTTTT
11	NA	TRBV29-1	TRBJ1-2	many	CSAGVNYGYTF	TGCAGCGCGGGGGTGAACTATGGCTACACCTTC
15	NA	TRBV2	TRBJ1-6	NA	CASRTGTVSYSPLHF	TGTGCCAGCAGGACCGGGACCGTGAGTTATTCACCCCTCCACTTT
14	NA	TRBV6-5	TRBJ1-1	few	CASSYSTGRTEAFF	TGTGCCAGCAGTTACTCGACTGGGAGAACTGAAGCTTTCTTT
15	TRBD2	TRBV7-9	TRBJ2-2	NA	CASLLAGGLTGELFF	TGTGCCAGCCTCCTAGCGGGAGGGCTCACCGGGGAGCTGTTTTTT
14	TRBD1	TRBV19	TRBJ1-5	NA	CASTRGLGNQPQHF	TGTGCCAGTACGAGGGGGCTTGGCAATCAGCCCCAGCATTTT
13	NA	TRBV20-1	TRBJ2-5	NA	CSGLRGQEETQYF	TGCAGCGGCCTAAGGGGCCAGGAAGAGACCCAGTACTTC
14	NA	TRBV6-4	TRBJ2-2	many	CASSDGGDTGELFF	TGTGCCAGCAGTGACGGCGGGGACACCGGGGAGCTGTTTTTT
13	NA	TRBV11-1	TRBJ2-7	NA	CASSLFSGNEQYF	TGTGCCAGCAGCTTATTTTCCGGGAACGAGCAGTACTTC
15	TRBD2	TRBV20-1	TRBJ2-7	NA	CSSWGSGRIVGEQYF	TGCAGCTCATGGGGTAGCGGGAGGATAGTGGGGGAGCAGTACTTC
12	TRBD1	TRBV19	TRBJ2-7	NA	CASWGQSYEQYF	TGTGCCAGTTGGGGACAGAGCTACGAGCAGTACTTC
15	NA	TRBV7-9	TRBJ1-6	NA	CASRGGLGVHSPLHF	TGTGCCAGCAGAGGTGGACTGGGGGTACATTCACCCCTCCACTTT
14	TRBD1	TRBV7-3	TRBJ1-2	few	CASSYNRQGSGYTF	TGTGCCAGCAGCTACAACAGACAGGGAAGCGGCTACACCTTC
14	NA	TRBV2	TRBJ2-7	NA	CASSDGESSYEQYF	TGTGCCAGCAGTGATGGTGAAAGCTCCTACGAGCAGTACTTC
15	TRBD1	TRBV5-1	TRBJ2-7	NA	CASSMGTGGNYEQYF	TGCGCCAGCAGCATGGGGACAGGGGGGAACTACGAGCAGTACTTC
14	NA	TRBV20-1	TRBJ1-1	NA	CSARPSGQNTEAFF	TGCAGTGCTAGACCCTCGGGACAGAACACTGAAGCTTTCTTT
12	NA	TRBV7-8	TRBJ2-7	NA	CASELRYRELYF	TGTGCCAGCGAGCTACGGTACCGGGAGCTGTACTTC
14	TRBD1	TRBV9	TRBJ1-2	NA	CASTVGGTGTGYTF	TGTGCCAGCACTGTAGGGGGGACAGGGACCGGCTACACCTTC
16	TRBD1	TRBV24-1	TRBJ2-7	many	CATSEGRGTGGYEQYF	TGTGCCACCAGTGAAGGTCGGGGGACAGGGGGCTACGAGCAGTACTTC
16	TRBD1	TRBV9	TRBJ1-1	few	CASSGGTGEMNTEAFF	TGTGCCAGCAGCGGGGGGACAGGTGAAATGAACACTGAAGCTTTCTTT
16	NA	TRBV7-6	TRBJ2-7	many	CASSFAVGRYSYEQYF	TGTGCCAGCAGCTTCGCGGTAGGACGTTACTCCTACGAGCAGTACTTC
13	TRBD1	TRBV20-1	TRBJ2-7	NA	CSAHRDRGGEQYF	TGCAGTGCGCACCGGGACAGGGGGGGCGAGCAGTACTTC
17	NA	TRBV2	TRBJ2-3	NA	CASSDEFFGVEKDTQYF	TGTGCCAGCAGTGACGAATTCTTTGGGGTCGAGAAAGATACGCAGTATTTT
15	NA	TRBV19	TRBJ1-1	NA	CASSIAGGWATEAFF	TGTGCCAGTAGTATAGCGGGAGGCTGGGCCACTGAAGCTTTCTTT
14	NA	TRBV9	TRBJ2-5	NA	CASSVELGQETQYF	TGTGCCAGCAGCGTAGAGCTGGGGCAAGAGACCCAGTACTTC
14	NA	TRBV12-3/TRBV12-4	TRBJ2-7	many	CASSSAGWGYEQYF	TGTGCCAGCAGTTCGGCGGGGTGGGGCTACGAGCAGTACTTC
10	NA	TRBV2	TRBJ2-2	many	CASSEGELFF	TGTGCCAGCAGTGAAGGGGAGCTGTTTTTT
16	TRBD1	TRBV11-1	TRBJ2-5	NA	CASSPTGTGVQETQYF	TGTGCCAGCAGCCCCACCGGGACAGGAGTCCAAGAGACCCAGTACTTC
14	NA	TRBV7-8	TRBJ1-6	NA	CASSLGQGKSPLHF	TGTGCCAGCAGCTTGGGGCAGGGAAAGTCACCCCTCCACTTT
17	TRBD1	TRBV9	TRBJ1-6	many	CASSVGGQGAGNSPLHF	TGTGCCAGCAGCGTAGGAGGACAGGGAGCGGGTAATTCACCCCTCCACTTT
17	NA	TRBV25-1	TRBJ1-1	many	CASRPPGPGAANTEAFF	TGTGCCAGCAGACCACCCGGGCCAGGAGCGGCGAACACTGAAGCTTTCTTT
12	NA	TRBV7-9	TRBJ1-3	few	CASSSEGNTIYF	TGTGCCAGCAGCTCCGAAGGGAACACCATATATTTT
17	NA	TRBV20-1	TRBJ2-7	NA	CSARSPSESIGLYEQYF	TGCAGTGCTAGATCTCCTAGCGAGAGTATTGGACTATACGAGCAGTACTTC
15	NA	TRBV7-9	TRBJ2-2	once	CASRWNPGDTGELFF	TGTGCCAGCAGGTGGAACCCTGGGGACACCGGGGAGCTGTTTTTT